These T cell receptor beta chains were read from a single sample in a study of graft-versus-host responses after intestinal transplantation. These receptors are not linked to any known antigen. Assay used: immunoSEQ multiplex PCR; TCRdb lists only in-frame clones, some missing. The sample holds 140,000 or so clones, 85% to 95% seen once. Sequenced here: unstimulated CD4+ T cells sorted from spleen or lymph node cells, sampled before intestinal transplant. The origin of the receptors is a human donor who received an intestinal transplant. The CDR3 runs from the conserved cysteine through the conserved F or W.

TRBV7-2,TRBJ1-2,CASSLRKSTGGPGRDGYTF
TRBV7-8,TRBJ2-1,CASSLGPRDNRFF
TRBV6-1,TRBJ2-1,CASSEALYEQFF
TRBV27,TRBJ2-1,CASRRGQGWNEQFF
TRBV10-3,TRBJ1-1,CAISESSGGTEAFF
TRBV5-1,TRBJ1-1,CASSLTGQFRTEAFF
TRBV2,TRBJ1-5,CASSADRTQQPQHF
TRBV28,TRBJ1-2,CASRGNSYGYTF
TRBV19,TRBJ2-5,CASSGSLETQYF
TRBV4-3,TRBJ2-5,CASSQDRYVETQYF
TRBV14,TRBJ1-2,CASSRADGNLNYGYTF
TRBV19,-,CATGPGPSYEQYF
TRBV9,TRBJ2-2,CASSVEGVELFF
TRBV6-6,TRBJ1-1,CASSLQGTEAFF
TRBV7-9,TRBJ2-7,CASSLALSYEQYF
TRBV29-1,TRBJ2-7,CSARKGREFYEQYF
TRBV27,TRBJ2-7,CASKGLLSYEQYF
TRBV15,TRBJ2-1,CATSTRQGGGNEQFF
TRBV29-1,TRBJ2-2,CSTTGGFTGELFF
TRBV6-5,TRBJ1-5,CASSPDRGRQPQHF
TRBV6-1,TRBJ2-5,CASSDRGETQYF
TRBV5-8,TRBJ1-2,CASSPRGHYGYTF
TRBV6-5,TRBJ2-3,CASSPQGGTTDTQYF
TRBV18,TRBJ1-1,CASSFGTQNTEAFF
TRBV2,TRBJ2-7,CASTRGLADGYEQYF
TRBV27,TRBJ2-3,CASSRGTDTQYF
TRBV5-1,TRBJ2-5,CASSSAGQGDRGTQYF
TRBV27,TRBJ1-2,CASSLDRGRGYTF
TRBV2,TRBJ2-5,CASGLAGGGTQYF
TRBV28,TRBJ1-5,CASSLEYRGYQPQHF
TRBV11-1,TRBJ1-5,CASSLGGPGNQPQHF
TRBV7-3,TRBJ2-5,CASSPRGFQETQYF
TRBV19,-,CASSINSGYNYEQYF
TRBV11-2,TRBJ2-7,CASSSNGREHYEQYF
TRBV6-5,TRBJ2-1,CASSPPGGRLREQFF
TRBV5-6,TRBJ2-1,CASSSLAGGPLYNEQFF
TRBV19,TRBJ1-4,CASTRGWSEKLFF
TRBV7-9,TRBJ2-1,CASSVQGLAYNEQFF
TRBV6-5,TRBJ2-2,CASSLNTGELFF
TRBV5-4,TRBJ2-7,CASSSNSPLYEQYF
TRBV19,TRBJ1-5,CASSGRTSGANQPQHF
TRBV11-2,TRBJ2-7,CASSLTVTSGPISYEQYF
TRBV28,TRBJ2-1,CASSFGQPSSYNEQFF
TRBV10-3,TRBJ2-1,CAISLLPAGGALAEQFF
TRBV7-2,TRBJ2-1,CASSLGDPLSEQFF
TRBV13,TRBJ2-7,CASSSNRVRYEQYF
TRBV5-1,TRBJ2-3,CASSLAPSTGTYTDTQYF
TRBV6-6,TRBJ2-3,CASSYSRDSTDTQYF
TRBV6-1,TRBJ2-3,CASSDLAGVSLTSTDTQYF
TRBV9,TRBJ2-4,CASSPGVDVLAKNIQYF
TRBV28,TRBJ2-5,CASRGGQGSKETQYF